This T cell receptor (beta chain) appears in the sequencing data of a study of CD8 T cells in ankylosing spondylitis. CDR3 length: 14 residues. Study-wide findings and caveats: From matched ankylosing spondylitis synovial fluid, disease-linked clones were reportedly recovered at significantly enriched levels. A TCR beta motif of 7 or 8 highly homologous variants appeared characteristic of ankylosing spondylitis blood.

Remarks on this clonotype: What it binds is not known.

With molecular barcodes, quantitative 5'-RACE was used to make the TCR beta libraries. TCRdb itself ran the 5' RACE reads through MiXCR, one entry per CDR3 protein. This sample yields roughly 160,000 distinct CDR3 sequences, of which 9.8% are seen a single time; about 15% belongs to the top ten. This rearrangement joins TRBV21-1 to TRBJ2-2. TRBV21-1 is a recognized pseudogene. Sequencing was carried out using blood, either unsorted or a sorted T cell fraction (not recorded which). The receptor comes from a female donor with ankylosing spondylitis or in good health (not recorded which). The CDR3 protein is CASSKGNTLGELFF. The CDR3 nucleotides read TGTGCCAGCAGCAAAGGGAACACCCTCGGGGAGCTGTTTTTT.